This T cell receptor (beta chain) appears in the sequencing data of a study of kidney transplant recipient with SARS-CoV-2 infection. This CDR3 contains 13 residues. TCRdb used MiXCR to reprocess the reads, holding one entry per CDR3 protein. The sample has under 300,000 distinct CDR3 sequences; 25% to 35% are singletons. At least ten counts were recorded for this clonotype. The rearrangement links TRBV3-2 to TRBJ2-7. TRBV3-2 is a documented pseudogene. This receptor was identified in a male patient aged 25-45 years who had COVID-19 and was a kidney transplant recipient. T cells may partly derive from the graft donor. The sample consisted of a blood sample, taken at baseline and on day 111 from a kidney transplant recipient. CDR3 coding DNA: TGTGCCAGCAGCCAAGGACAAATATACGAGCAGTACTTC. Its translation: CASSQGQIYEQYF.